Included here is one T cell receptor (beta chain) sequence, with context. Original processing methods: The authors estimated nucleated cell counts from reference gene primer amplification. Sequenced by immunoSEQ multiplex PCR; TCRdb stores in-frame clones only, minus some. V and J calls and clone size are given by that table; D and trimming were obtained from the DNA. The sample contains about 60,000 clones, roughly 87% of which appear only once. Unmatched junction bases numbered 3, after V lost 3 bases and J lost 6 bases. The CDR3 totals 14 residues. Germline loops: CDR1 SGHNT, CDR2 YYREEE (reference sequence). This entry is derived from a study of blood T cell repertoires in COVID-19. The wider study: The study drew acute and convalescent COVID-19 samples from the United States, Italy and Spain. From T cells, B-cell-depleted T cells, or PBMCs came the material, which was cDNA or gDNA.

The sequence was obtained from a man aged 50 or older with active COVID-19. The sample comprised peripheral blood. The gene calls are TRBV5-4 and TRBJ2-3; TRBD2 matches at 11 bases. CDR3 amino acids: CASSSSGGTDTQYF. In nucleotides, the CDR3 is TGTGCCAGCAGCTCTAGCGGGGGGACGGATACGCAGTATTTT.